This T cell receptor beta chain was retrieved from a study of T cell responses to AZD1222 COVID-19 vaccine. Details on this clone: What it binds is unknown.

Libraries were prepared by immunoSEQ multiplex PCR; TCRdb keeps only in-frame clonotypes and omits some of them. Among roughly 150,000 clones, more than 85% were seen once, and the ten largest hold 1.4%. General study results and limits: Once two AZD1222 doses were given, Spike-specific TCR breadth and depth went up. Distributed over spike, vaccine-associated CD4 TCRs predominated at 160-218 and 743-854. Nearly half of unique spike-specific TCRs reportedly avoided B.1.351 and B.1.1.7 mutated regions. Researchers took repertoire samples only after the peak T cell response had come.

Germline V lookup: CDR1 KGHSH, CDR2 LQKENI. This CDR3 has 15 amino acids. J lost 0 bases, V lost 2 bases, and 1 base had no gene match. The starting material was peripheral blood, obtained on day 0 of AZD1222 vaccination. This TCR was sampled from an adult in good health. V is TRBV18 and J is TRBJ2-1; TRBD1 matches at 7 bases. CDR3 amino acids: CASSPEGASYNEQFF. CDR3 in DNA: TGTGCCAGCTCACCAGAGGGGGCCTCCTACAATGAGCAGTTCTTC. The variable domain in full, with the rest retrieved from reference TRBV18 and TRBJ2-1, is NAGVMQNPRHLVRRRGQEARLRCSPMKGHSHVYWYRQLPEEGLKFMVYLQKENIIDESGMPKERFSAEFPKEGPSILRIQQVVRGDSAAYFCASSPEGASYNEQFFGPGTRLTVL.